Following are 5 T cell receptor beta chains from one sample sequenced in a study of human T cells and chemical hapten exposure. TCRdb passed the RACE reads through MiXCR, listing each CDR3 protein once. The table includes 360,000 or so distinct CDR3 sequences, about 6.9% detected once. This sample's time point: patch test 2, 6 weeks after DPC sensitization. Treatment denoted: therapeutic diphenylcyclopropenone sensitization with weekly scalp DPC. Material: whole blood, obtained in connection with sensitization to the hapten diphenylcyclopropenone (DPC). Source of these receptors: a woman between 18 and 29 years old with alopecia areata. Some clones in this sample may be carry-over from other donors' samples.

This clonotype was counted only a few times. The chain couples TRBV29-1 to TRBJ1-1; unclear D gene. The CDR3 extends over 10 amino acids. The ends were cut back, 7 bases at V and 4 bases at J, with 7 bases in the middle. Germline assignment: CDR1 SQVTM and CDR2 ANQGSEA. CDR3 in DNA: TGCAGCGCCCGGGTCACTGAAGCTTTCTTT. Translating it yields CSARVTEAFF.

In this sample, this clonotype turned up a few times. This chain joins TRBV5-1 and TRBJ1-4, with TRBD1 matching over 8 bases. The CDR3 runs to 19 residues. CDR1 SGHRS and CDR2 YFSETQ come from the germline V gene. Trimming at V came to 3 bases and at J to 0 bases, leaving 13 bases not matched to a gene. The CDR3 reads CASSSLKTGVRATNEKLFF. The DNA for the CDR3 is TGCGCCAGCAGCTCCCTGAAGACAGGGGTGAGAGCAACTAATGAAAAACTGTTTTTT.

This chain joins TRBV19 and TRBJ2-3; no reliable D call. CDR1 is LNHDA, CDR2 SQIVND, per germline (reference sequence). The CDR3 has 13 amino acids. Trimming removed 1 base at V and 5 bases at J, with 7 bases between. CDR3 DNA: TGTGCCAGTAGTATAGTTGACGAAGATACGCAGTATTTT. As protein: CASSIVDEDTQYF.

At least ten counts were recorded for this clonotype. V and J are TRBV6-6 and TRBJ2-2; the match to TRBD2 covers 8 bases. CDR1 MNHNY and CDR2 SVGAGI come from the germline V gene (reference sequence). CDR3 size: 15 residues. V trimming: 7 bases; J trimming: 1 base; junction bases outside the gene matches: 5. DNA for the CDR3: TGTGCCAGCAATTCCGGGGGGGTGAACACCGGGGAGCTGTTTTTT. Residues: CASNSGGVNTGELFF.

There are many counts of this clonotype. The chain employs TRBV29-1 and TRBJ1-1; the D gene is possibly TRBD1 (6 bases). Trimming cost V 5 bases and J 4 bases, with 17 bases left between them. The CDR3 sequence is 14 residues long. Germline values: CDR1 SQVTM, CDR2 ANQGSEA. Here the CDR3 DNA reads TGCAGCGTTTCTACAGGGCTTTTTGGCACTGAAGCTTTCTTT. Amino acids: CSVSTGLFGTEAFF.